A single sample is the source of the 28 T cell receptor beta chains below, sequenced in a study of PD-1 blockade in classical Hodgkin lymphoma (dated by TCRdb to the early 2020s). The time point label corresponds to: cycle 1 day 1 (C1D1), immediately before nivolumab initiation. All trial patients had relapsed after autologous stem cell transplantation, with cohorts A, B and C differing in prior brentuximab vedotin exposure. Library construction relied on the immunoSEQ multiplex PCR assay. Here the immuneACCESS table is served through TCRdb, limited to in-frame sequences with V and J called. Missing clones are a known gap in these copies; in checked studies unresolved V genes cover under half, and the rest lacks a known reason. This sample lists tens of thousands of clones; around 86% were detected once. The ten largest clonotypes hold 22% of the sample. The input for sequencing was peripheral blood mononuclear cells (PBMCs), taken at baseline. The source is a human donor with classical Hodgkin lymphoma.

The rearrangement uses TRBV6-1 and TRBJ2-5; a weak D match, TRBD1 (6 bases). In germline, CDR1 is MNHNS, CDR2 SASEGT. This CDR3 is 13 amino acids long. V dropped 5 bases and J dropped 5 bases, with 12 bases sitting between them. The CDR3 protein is CASSPGQSETQYF. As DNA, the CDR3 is TGTGCCAGCAGTCCCGGACAGTCGGAGACCCAGTACTTC.

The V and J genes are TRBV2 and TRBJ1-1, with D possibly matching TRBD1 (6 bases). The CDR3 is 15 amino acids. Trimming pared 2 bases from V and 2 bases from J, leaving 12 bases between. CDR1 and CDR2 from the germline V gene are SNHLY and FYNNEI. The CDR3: CASSERTGRNTEAFF. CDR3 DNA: TGTGCCAGCAGTGAACGAACAGGGCGCAACACTGAAGCTTTCTTT.

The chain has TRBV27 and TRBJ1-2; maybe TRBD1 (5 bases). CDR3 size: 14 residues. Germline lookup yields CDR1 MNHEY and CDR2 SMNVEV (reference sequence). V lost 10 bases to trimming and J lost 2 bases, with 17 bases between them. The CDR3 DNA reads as TGTGCCACCCGGTTGGGGGGACCGAACTATGGCTACACCTTC. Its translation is CATRLGGPNYGYTF.

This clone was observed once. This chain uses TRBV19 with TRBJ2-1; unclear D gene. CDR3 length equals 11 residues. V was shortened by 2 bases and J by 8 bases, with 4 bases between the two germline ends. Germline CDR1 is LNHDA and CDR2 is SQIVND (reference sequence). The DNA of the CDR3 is TGTGCCAGTAGTATACGTTATGAGCAGTTCTTC. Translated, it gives CASSIRYEQFF. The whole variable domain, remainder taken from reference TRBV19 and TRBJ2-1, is DGGITQSPKYLFRKEGQNVTLSCEQNLNHDAMYWYRQDPGQGLRLIYYSQIVNDFQKGDIAEGYSVSREKKESFPLTVTSAQKNPTAFYLCASSIRYEQFFGPGTRLTVL.

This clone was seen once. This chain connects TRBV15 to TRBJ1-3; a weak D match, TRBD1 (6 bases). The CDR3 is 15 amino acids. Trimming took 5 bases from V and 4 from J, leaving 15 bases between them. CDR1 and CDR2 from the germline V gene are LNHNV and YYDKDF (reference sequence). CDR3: CATSVLGAGGNTIYF. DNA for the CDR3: TGTGCCACCAGCGTCCTGGGGGCTGGCGGAAACACCATATATTTT.

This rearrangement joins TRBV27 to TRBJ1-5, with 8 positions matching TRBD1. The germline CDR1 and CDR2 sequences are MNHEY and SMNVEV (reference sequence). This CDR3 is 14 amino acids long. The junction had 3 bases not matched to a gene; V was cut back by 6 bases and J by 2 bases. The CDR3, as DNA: TGTGCCAGCAGAGGGACAGGAGGCAATCAGCCCCAGCATTTT. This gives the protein CASRGTGGNQPQHF.

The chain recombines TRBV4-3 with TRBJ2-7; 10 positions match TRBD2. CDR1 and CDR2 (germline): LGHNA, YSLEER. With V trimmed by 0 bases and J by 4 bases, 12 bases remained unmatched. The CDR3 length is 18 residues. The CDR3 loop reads CASSQDNHLAGVAYEQYF. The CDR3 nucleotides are TGCGCCAGCAGCCAAGATAACCACCTAGCGGGAGTAGCTTACGAGCAGTACTTC.

The CDR3 DNA reads TGTGCCAGCTCACCCCCCCCGGACCGAACCGGGGAGCTGTTTTTT. This codes for CASSPPPDRTGELFF. This sequence joins TRBV18 and TRBJ2-2; unclear D gene. V dropped 3 bases and J dropped 5 bases, with 13 bases sitting between them. CDR1 is KGHSH, CDR2 LQKENI, per germline. CDR3 length equals 15 residues.

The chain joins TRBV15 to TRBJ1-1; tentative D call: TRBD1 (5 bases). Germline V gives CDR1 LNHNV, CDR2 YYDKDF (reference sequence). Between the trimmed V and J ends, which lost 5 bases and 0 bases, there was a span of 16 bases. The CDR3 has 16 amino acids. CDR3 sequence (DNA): TGTGCCACCAGCGCTCATCCGGACATTTTGAACACTGAAGCTTTCTTT. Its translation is CATSAHPDILNTEAFF.

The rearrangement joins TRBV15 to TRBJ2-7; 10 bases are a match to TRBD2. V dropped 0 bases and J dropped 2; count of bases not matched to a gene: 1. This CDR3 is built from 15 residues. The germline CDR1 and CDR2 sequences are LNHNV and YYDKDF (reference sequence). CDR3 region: CATSRESGRAYEQYF. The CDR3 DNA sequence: TGTGCCACCAGCAGAGAGAGCGGGAGGGCCTACGAGCAGTACTTC.

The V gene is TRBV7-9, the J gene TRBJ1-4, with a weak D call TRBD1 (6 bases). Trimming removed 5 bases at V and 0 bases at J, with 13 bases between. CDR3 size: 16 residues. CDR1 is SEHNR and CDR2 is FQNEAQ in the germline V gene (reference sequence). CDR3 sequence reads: CASSPTGSSTNEKLFF. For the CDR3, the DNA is TGTGCCAGCAGCCCTACAGGGTCCTCAACTAATGAAAAACTGTTTTTT. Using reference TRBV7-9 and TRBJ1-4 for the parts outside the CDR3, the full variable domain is DTGVSQNPRHKITKRGQNVTFRCDPISEHNRLYWYRQTLGQGPEFLTYFQNEAQLEKSRLLSDRFSAERPKGSFSTLEIQRTEQGDSAMYLCASSPTGSSTNEKLFFGSGTQLSVL.

The CDR3: CASSFNTGGRGDTQYF. The CDR3 DNA reads as TGCGCCAGCAGCTTCAATACGGGAGGGAGAGGAGATACGCAGTATTTT. This chain links TRBV5-1 with TRBJ2-3; 8 positions match TRBD2. The CDR3 runs to 16 residues. Germline V gene lookup returns CDR1 SGHRS and CDR2 YFSETQ. The V gene end was trimmed by 2 bases and the J gene end by 5 bases; junction bases not matched to a gene: 10. Looking up the rest from reference TRBV5-1 and TRBJ2-3 gives the full variable domain: KAGVTQTPRYLIKTRGQQVTLSCSPISGHRSVSWYQQTPGQGLQFLFEYFSETQRNKGNFPGRFSGRQFSNSRSEMNVSTLELGDSALYLCASSFNTGGRGDTQYFGPGTRLTVL.

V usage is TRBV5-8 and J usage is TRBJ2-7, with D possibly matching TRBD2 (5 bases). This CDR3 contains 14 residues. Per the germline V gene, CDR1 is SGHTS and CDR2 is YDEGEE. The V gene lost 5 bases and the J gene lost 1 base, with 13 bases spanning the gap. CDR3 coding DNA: TGTGCCAGCAGGCGGGCCGTACAGTCCTACGAGCAGTACTTC. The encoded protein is CASRRAVQSYEQYF.

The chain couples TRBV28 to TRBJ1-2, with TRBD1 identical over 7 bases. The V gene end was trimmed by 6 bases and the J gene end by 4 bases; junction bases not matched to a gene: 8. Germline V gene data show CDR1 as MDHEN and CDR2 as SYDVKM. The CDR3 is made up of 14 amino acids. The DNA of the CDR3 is TGTGCCAGCAGGGAGGCCGGGACAGCCTATGGCTACACCTTC. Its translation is CASREAGTAYGYTF.

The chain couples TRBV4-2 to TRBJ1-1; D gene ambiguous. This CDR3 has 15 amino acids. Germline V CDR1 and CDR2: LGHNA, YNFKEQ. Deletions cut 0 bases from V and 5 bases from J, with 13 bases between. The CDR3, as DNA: TGTGCCAGCAGCCAAGACATAAAAGTGCGTACTGAAGCTTTCTTT. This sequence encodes CASSQDIKVRTEAFF.

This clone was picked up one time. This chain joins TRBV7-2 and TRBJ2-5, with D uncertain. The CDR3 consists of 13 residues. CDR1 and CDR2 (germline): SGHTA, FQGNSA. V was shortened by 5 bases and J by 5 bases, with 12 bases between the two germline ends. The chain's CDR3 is CASSQDVLETQYF. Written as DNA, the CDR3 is TGTGCCAGCAGCCAAGACGTGCTCGAGACCCAGTACTTC.

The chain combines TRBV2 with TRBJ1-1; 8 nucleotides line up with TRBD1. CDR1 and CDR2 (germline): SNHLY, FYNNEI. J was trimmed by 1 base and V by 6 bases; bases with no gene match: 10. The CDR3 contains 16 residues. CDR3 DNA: TGTGCCAGCAGCCTGGACAGGGCGATGGGGAACACTGAAGCTTTCTTT. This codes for CASSLDRAMGNTEAFF.

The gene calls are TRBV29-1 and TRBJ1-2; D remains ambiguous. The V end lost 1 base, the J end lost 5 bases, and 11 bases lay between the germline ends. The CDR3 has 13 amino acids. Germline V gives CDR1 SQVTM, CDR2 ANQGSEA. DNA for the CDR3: TGCAGCGTTGAAGGACCCGGTGGGTATGGCTACACCTTC. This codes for CSVEGPGGYGYTF. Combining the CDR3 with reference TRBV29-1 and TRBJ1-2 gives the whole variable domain SAVISQKPSRDICQRGTSLTIQCQVDSQVTMMFWYRQQPGQSLTLIATANQGSEATYESGFVIDKFPISRPNLTFSTLTVSNMSPEDSSIYLCSVEGPGGYGYTFGSGTRLTVV.

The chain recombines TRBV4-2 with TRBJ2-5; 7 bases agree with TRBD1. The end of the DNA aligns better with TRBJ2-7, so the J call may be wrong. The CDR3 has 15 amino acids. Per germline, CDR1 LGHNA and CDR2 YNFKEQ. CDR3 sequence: CASSRSSGTDYEQYF. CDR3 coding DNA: TGTGCCAGCAGCCGGTCGTCCGGGACAGATTACGAGCAGTACTTC.

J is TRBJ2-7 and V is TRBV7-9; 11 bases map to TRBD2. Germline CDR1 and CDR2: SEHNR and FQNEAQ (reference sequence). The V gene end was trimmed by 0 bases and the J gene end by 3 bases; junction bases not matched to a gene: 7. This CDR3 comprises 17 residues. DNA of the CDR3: TGTGCCAGCAGCTTAGCGCTCAAGACTAGCGGGAACTACGAGCAGTACTTC. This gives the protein CASSLALKTSGNYEQYF. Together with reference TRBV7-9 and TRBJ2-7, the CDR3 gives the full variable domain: DTGVSQNPRHKITKRGQNVTFRCDPISEHNRLYWYRQTLGQGPEFLTYFQNEAQLEKSRLLSDRFSAERPKGSFSTLEIQRTEQGDSAMYLCASSLALKTSGNYEQYFGPGTRLTVT.

CDR3 sequence: CASSQDQTSGEIPYEQYF. Written as DNA, the CDR3 is TGTGCCAGCAGCCAGGACCAGACTAGCGGGGAGATACCCTACGAGCAGTACTTC. The gene calls are TRBV4-2 and TRBJ2-7; 11 nucleotides agree with TRBD2. The CDR3 covers 18 residues. In germline, CDR1 is LGHNA, CDR2 YNFKEQ. V dropped 3 bases and J dropped 2; count of bases not matched to a gene: 12.

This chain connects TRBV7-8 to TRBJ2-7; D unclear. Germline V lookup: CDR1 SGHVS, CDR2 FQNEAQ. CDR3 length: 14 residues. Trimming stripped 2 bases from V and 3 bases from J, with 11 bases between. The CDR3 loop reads CASSLMMALYEQYF. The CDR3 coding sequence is TGTGCCAGCAGCTTAATGATGGCCCTCTACGAGCAGTACTTC.

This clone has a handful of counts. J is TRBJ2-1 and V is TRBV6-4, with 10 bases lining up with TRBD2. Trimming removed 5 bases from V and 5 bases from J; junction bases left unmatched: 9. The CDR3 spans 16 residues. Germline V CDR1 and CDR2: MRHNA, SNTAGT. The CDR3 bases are TGTGCCAGCAGTCCCTCAAGGACTAGCGGAGACAATGAGCAGTTCTTC. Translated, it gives CASSPSRTSGDNEQFF.

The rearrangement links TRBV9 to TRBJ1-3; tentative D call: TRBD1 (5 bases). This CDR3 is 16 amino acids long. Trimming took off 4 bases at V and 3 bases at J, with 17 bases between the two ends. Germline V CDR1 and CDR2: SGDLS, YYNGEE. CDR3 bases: TGTGCCAGCAGCCTCCTGGGGGATTTAAATGGAAACACCATATATTTT. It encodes CASSLLGDLNGNTIYF.

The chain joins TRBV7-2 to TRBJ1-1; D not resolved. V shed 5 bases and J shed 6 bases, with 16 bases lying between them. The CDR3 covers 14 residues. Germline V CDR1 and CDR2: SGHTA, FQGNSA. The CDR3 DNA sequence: TGTGCCAGCAGCCCTCCCCTCGGGCTGGCTGAAGCTTTCTTT. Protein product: CASSPPLGLAEAFF.

The CDR3 sequence: CASSQGVAGYTDTQYF. For the CDR3, the DNA is TGTGCCAGCAGCCAAGGCGTCGCGGGCTACACAGATACGCAGTATTTT. The chain recombines TRBV4-2 with TRBJ2-3; D is perhaps TRBD2 (5 bases). V was trimmed by 1 base and J by 2 bases, leaving 13 bases between them. From germline, CDR1 is LGHNA and CDR2 YNFKEQ. This CDR3 spans 16 amino acids.

For the CDR3, the DNA is TGTGCCAGCAAGGAGGACACTGAAGCTTTCTTT. This gives the protein CASKEDTEAFF. The chain employs TRBV2 and TRBJ1-1; no clear D gene. CDR1 and CDR2 from the germline V gene are SNHLY and FYNNEI. V gave up 7 bases and J gave up 3 bases, with 6 bases separating them. This CDR3 region has 11 residues.

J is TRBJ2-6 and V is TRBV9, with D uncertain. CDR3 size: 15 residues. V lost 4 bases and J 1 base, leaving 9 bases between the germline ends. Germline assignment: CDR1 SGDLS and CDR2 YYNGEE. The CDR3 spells CASSIHPSGANVLTF. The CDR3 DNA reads TGTGCCAGCAGCATTCACCCGTCTGGGGCCAACGTCCTGACTTTC.